This T cell receptor (beta chain) was identified during a study of T-cell memory formation after mild COVID-19. In the study overall: TCR clusters were mostly confined to one donor each.

Employing constant-segment primers, 5'RACE generated TCR alpha and TCR beta cDNA libraries bearing sample barcodes and UMIs. TCRdb called the 5' RACE reads again in MiXCR, with one record for every CDR3 protein. The repertoire holds roughly 510,000 distinct CDR3 sequences, with 15% to 20% as singletons. This clonotype was counted between two and nine times. Antigen unknown. The V and J ends lost 5 bases and 11 bases respectively, with 13 bases between them. Germline CDR1 reads MNHEY; CDR2 reads SMNVEV (reference sequence). The CDR3 is 13 amino acids. Overall study results and limits: The main location of contracting CD4+ clones was CM and EM, and that of contracting CD8+ clones was EMRA. Clones that shrank (day 15 to 85) were balanced CD4/CD8, whereas later expanders leaned CD4+.

The chain carries TRBV27 and TRBJ1-6; D is unclear. Sequencing was done on a sample of PBMCs or a T cell subset sorted from them (not recorded which). The receptor's source is an adult woman who had mild COVID-19 (a few samples of this study predate the infection). Cell type and time point are not known. The CDR3 nucleotides read TGTGCCAGCAGTCCCCGCGGGAGGACACCCCTCCACTTT. Translated, it gives CASSPRGRTPLHF.